This entry describes one T cell receptor (beta chain). Its specific antigen is unknown. Base qualities are not at hand, and no much larger clone is one base apart. In light of the paper, this sample's treatment or condition label describes: in vitro stimulation with specific CMV peptide epitopes to enrich CMV-specific T cells. The record originates from a study of T cell repertoires in cytomegalovirus infection (dated by TCRdb to between 2019 and 2020). General notes on the study: Peptide stimulations targeted recently identified HLA-C-restricted CMV epitopes, whose presentation resists viral immunomodulation, together with well-studied HLA-B-restricted epitopes. The HLA type of each donor mattered for the analysis, because public TCR beta signatures pointed to carriage of CMV infection along with the matching HLA type. Study-level results and caveats: In both this cohort and an independent cohort of some 370 donors, the cumulative frequency of public TCR beta family members distinguished carriers of CMV infection plus the relevant HLA type. The ex vivo response was dominated by HLA-C-restricted CMV-specific TCR beta clonotypes, and the single most frequent clonotype in two of eight donors was supplied by these HLA-C-restricted clonotypes.

The CDR3 measures 13 amino acids from cysteine to phenylalanine. The sequence is cut down to CDR3 DNA, 39 bases in frame from base 1. The CDR1 and CDR2 encoded by the germline V gene (reference sequence) are MNHEY and SMNVEV. Clipping removes 4 bases from V and 4 bases from J, with 1 as the unmatched junction base count. Sequencing instrument: Illumina HiSeq 1500. The public reads were run again by TCRdb, first through fastp at Q25 and then through MiXCR, and only productive beta chains were kept. Rows with a matching CDR3 protein are joined into one entry that keeps the most common DNA and genes. This sample lists roughly 69,000 distinct CDR3 sequences; 20% were detected once. The ten biggest clones cover 73% of the sample.

The origin of this receptor is a human donor in good health (CMV status not recorded). Some clones in this sample may be carry-over from other donors' samples. The sample was CD8+ T cells from cultured PBMCs, taken from culture after CMV antigen stimulation. Here the chain combines TRBV27 and TRBJ1-5; 7 nucleotides in the junction match TRBD1. The CDR3 region: CASSYRGNQPQHF. The DNA is as follows: TGTGCCAGCAGTTACAGGGGTAATCAGCCCCAGCATTTT.